This record covers a single T cell receptor (beta chain). The record originates from a study of blood T cell repertoires in COVID-19. About the research overall: Spain, Italy and the United States supplied samples that represented acute and convalescent COVID-19.

Assay: immunoSEQ multiplex PCR; the TCRdb copy retains only in-frame clones and omits some. The sample lists 170,000 or so clones, approximately 81% seen once, with roughly an eighth in the top ten. Germline V gene data show CDR1 as SGHRS and CDR2 as YFSETQ. The CDR3 runs to 14 residues. The V end was cut by 5 bases, the J end by 2 bases, with 12 bases between. This TCR came from a man between 18 and 35 years old with active or convalescent COVID-19. Sequenced: peripheral blood. The chain joins TRBV5-1 to TRBJ2-3, with D perhaps TRBD1 (5 bases). This chain's CDR3 is CASSAGQITDTQYF. The CDR3 DNA is TGCGCCAGCAGTGCTGGACAAATCACAGATACGCAGTATTTT.